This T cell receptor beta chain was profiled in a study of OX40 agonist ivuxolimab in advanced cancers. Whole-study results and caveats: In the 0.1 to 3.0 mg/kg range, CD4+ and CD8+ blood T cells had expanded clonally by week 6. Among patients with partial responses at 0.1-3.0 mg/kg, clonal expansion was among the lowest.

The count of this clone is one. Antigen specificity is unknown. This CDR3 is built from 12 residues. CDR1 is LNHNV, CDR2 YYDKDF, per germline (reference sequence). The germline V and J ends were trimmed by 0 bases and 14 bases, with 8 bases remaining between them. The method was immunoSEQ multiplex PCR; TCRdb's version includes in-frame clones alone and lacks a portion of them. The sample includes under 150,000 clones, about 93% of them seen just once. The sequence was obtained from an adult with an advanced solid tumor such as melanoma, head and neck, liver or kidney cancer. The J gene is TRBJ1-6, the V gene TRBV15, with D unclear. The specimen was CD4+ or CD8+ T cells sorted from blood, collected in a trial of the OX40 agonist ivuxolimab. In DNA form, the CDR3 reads TGTGCCACCAGCAGAGATGACTTAACCCTCCACTTT. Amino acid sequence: CATSRDDLTLHF.